Below, 31 T cell receptor beta chains from the same sample are listed, as sequenced in a study of identical twins. MiXCR, run by TCRdb on the 5' RACE reads, gives a single entry per CDR3 protein. The repertoire has 1.5 million to 2 million distinct CDR3 sequences, less than 35% of them found once; the top ten carry about 0.25%. Sequenced material: cord blood. The origin of the receptors is a newborn girl in good health.

The gene calls are TRBV3-1 and TRBJ2-1, with 8 nucleotides matching TRBD2. CDR1 and CDR2 (germline): LGHDT, YNNKEL (reference sequence). This CDR3 has 15 residues. With 4 bases clipped from V and 6 bases from J, the junction kept 8 bases outside the gene matches. The CDR3 spells CASSLRGLGANEQFF. Here the CDR3 DNA reads TGTGCCAGCAGCCTCCGGGGACTAGGAGCCAATGAGCAGTTCTTC.

This clonotype was detected a few times. CDR3 DNA: TGTGCCAGCAGCCAAGTAAGGGACACCTCTTTCACCGGGGAGCTGTTTTTT. Protein sequence: CASSQVRDTSFTGELFF. The V and J genes are TRBV4-2 and TRBJ2-2; a weak D match, TRBD1 (6 bases). Deletions cut 1 base from V and 4 bases from J, with 16 bases between. The CDR3 runs to 17 residues. The germline V gene has CDR1 LGHNA and CDR2 YNFKEQ.

There are a few counts of this clonotype. The rearrangement uses TRBV5-4 and TRBJ2-1, with unresolved D. Germline CDR1 and CDR2: SGHNT and YYREEE (reference sequence). Between the trimmed V and J ends, which lost 0 bases and 0 bases, there was a span of 7 bases. There are 15 residues in the CDR3. For the CDR3, the DNA is TGTGCCAGCAGCTTGGCAGCGATCTCCTACAATGAGCAGTTCTTC. It specifies CASSLAAISYNEQFF. The whole variable domain, remainder taken from reference TRBV5-4 and TRBJ2-1, is ETGVTQSPTHLIKTRGQQVTLRCSSQSGHNTVSWYQQALGQGPQFIFQYYREEENGRGNFPPRFSGLQFPNYSSELNVNALELDDSALYLCASSLAAISYNEQFFGPGTRLTVL.

This clonotype appeared a few times. The chain has TRBV6-2 or TRBV6-3 and TRBJ1-2; D is unresolved. V lost 6 bases to trimming and J lost 2 bases, with 10 bases between them. The CDR3 length is 13 residues. Germline V gene data show CDR1 as MNHEY and CDR2 as SVGEGT. The CDR3 DNA reads TGTGCCAGCAGACAACGGGAAAACTATGGCTACACCTTC. Translated: CASRQRENYGYTF.

The chain carries TRBV3-1 and TRBJ2-7; D perhaps matches TRBD2 (7 bases). TRBJ2-4 explains the end of the DNA better; the J call may be wrong. The CDR3 covers 14 residues. The germline V gene has CDR1 LGHDT and CDR2 YNNKEL (reference sequence). CDR3 loop: CASSQAGGSHIQYF. The CDR3 nucleotides are TGTGCCAGCAGCCAAGCGGGGGGCTCCCACATTCAGTACTTC.

This clonotype was counted between two and nine times. CDR3 DNA: TGTGCCAGCCGTTCCTTACAGGGAGGAGAAGAGACCCAGTACTTC. This gives the protein CASRSLQGGEETQYF. The chain recombines TRBV21-1 with TRBJ2-5; TRBD1 is the table's D call and was not checked against the DNA. TRBV21-1 is flagged as a pseudogene. The CDR3 has 15 residues.

The V gene is TRBV13, the J gene TRBJ2-7, with D possibly being TRBD1 (6 bases). CDR3 size: 16 residues. Trimming took off 5 bases at V and 1 base at J, with 18 bases between the two ends. Looked up from germline, CDR1 is PRHDT and CDR2 is FYEKMQ (reference sequence). The CDR3 spells CASSGYRDMDSYEQYF. CDR3 DNA sequence: TGTGCCAGCAGCGGGTACCGGGACATGGATTCCTACGAGCAGTACTTC.

This clonotype was found a few times. Mismatch with germline at one junction end may stem from a read error. The chain combines TRBV7-7 with TRBJ2-1; 9 bases are a match to TRBD1. Germline-derived CDR1 and CDR2 are SSHAT and FNYEAQ (reference sequence). The CDR3 spans 14 residues. The CDR3 coding sequence is TGTGCTAGCAGCATTGGACAGGGGTACAATGAGCAGTTCTTC. It yields the protein CASSIGQGYNEQFF.

This clonotype appeared a few times. This chain uses TRBV25-1 with TRBJ1-3; a possible D gene is TRBD1 (5 bases). The CDR3 spans 15 residues. CDR1 is MGHDK and CDR2 is SYGVNS in the germline V gene. The V end was cut by 6 bases, the J end by 4 bases, with 16 bases between. This chain's CDR3 is CASSGARGGGNTIYF. The CDR3 bases are TGTGCCAGCAGCGGGGCACGGGGCGGCGGAAACACCATATATTTT.

Worth noting for this clonotype: Compared with germline, one end of the junction differs, possibly owing to a read error. CDR3 region: CGALTGTYEQYF. The CDR3 region has the DNA TGCGGTGCTTTGACCGGGACCTACGAGCAGTACTTC. This sequence joins TRBV20-1 and TRBJ2-7; D is possibly TRBD2 (5 bases). Germline V gene sequence: CDR1 DFQATT, CDR2 SNEGSKA (reference sequence). CDR3 length equals 12 residues.

Here the CDR3 reads CASSQRAGGANEQFF. The CDR3 region has the DNA TGTGCCAGCAGTCAAAGAGCGGGAGGGGCCAATGAGCAGTTCTTC. The chain couples TRBV6-5 to TRBJ2-1, with 10 bases lining up with TRBD2. This CDR3 contains 15 residues. The V gene's germline CDR1 is MNHEY and CDR2 SVGAGI. After removal of 5 bases from V and 6 bases from J, the junction contained 7 bases not matched to a gene.

V and J are TRBV5-1 and TRBJ2-3, with 8 bases that match TRBD1. CDR3 length equals 15 residues. Unmatched junction bases numbered 7, after V lost 4 bases and J lost 3 bases. Germline V gene lookup returns CDR1 SGHRS and CDR2 YFSETQ. Here the CDR3 reads CASSRNRQGTDTQYF. CDR3 sequence (DNA): TGCGCCAGCAGCCGTAACCGACAGGGGACAGATACGCAGTATTTT.

V and J are TRBV9 and TRBJ2-7; a weak D match, TRBD2 (6 bases). Between the trimmed V and J ends, which lost 4 bases and 2 bases, there was a span of 16 bases. The CDR3 contains 15 residues. CDR1 is SGDLS and CDR2 is YYNGEE in the germline V gene. This chain's CDR3 is CASSPGAGLTYEQYF. The CDR3 DNA is TGTGCCAGCAGCCCCGGCGCGGGGCTCACCTACGAGCAGTACTTC.

This clonotype appeared a few times. CDR3: CASLRVEQFF. As DNA, the CDR3 is TGTGCCAGCCTTCGGGTGGAGCAGTTCTTC. The chain links TRBV2 to TRBJ2-1, with D hard to call. This CDR3 comprises 10 residues. V gave up 8 bases and J gave up 10 bases, with 9 bases separating them. Germline CDR1 reads SNHLY; CDR2 reads FYNNEI.

This clonotype was found a few times. The J gene is TRBJ2-1, the V gene TRBV4-1; 7 bases fit TRBD1. Germline V gives CDR1 MGHRA, CDR2 YSYEKL. The CDR3 is made up of 17 amino acids. V gave up 1 base and J gave up 7 bases; unmatched junction bases: 13. The CDR3 DNA follows: TGCGCCAGCAGCCAAGCCCTAACCTTAGGGGGCCAAAATGAGCAGTTCTTC. It specifies CASSQALTLGGQNEQFF.

J is TRBJ2-7 and V is TRBV20-1; no reliable D call. Germline values: CDR1 DFQATT, CDR2 SNEGSKA (reference sequence). V lost 0 bases to trimming and J lost 2 bases, with 14 bases between them. The CDR3 extends over 15 amino acids. CDR3 nucleotide sequence: TGCAGTGCTAGAGATTTGGAACTCATACCCTACGAGCAGTACTTC. As protein: CSARDLELIPYEQYF.

The V gene is TRBV29-1, the J gene TRBJ2-1; D perhaps matches TRBD2 (5 bases). The CDR3 length is 14 residues. In germline, CDR1 is SQVTM, CDR2 ANQGSEA. Deletions cut 8 bases from V and 0 bases from J, with 14 bases between. The CDR3 loop reads CSSEVGSSYNEQFF. CDR3 DNA sequence: TGCAGCTCTGAGGTGGGGAGCTCCTACAATGAGCAGTTCTTC.

The J gene is TRBJ2-4, the V gene TRBV3-1; 8 bases fit TRBD2. The end of the DNA aligns better with TRBJ2-7, so the J call may be wrong. This CDR3 has 16 residues. Germline CDR1 LGHDT, CDR2 YNNKEL (reference sequence). The CDR3 loop is CASSQVAGTSVSEQYF. For the CDR3, the DNA is TGTGCCAGCAGCCAAGTTGCCGGGACTAGTGTTTCCGAGCAGTACTTC.

The chain has TRBV28 and TRBJ2-7; tentatively, D is TRBD2 (6 bases). V lost 2 bases and J lost 0, with 14 bases in between. CDR1 and CDR2 (germline): MDHEN, SYDVKM. This CDR3 is built from 16 residues. The CDR3 bases are TGTGCCAGCAGTTTAGCGACTAGAAGGGGCTCCTACGAGCAGTACTTC. Residues: CASSLATRRGSYEQYF.

As regards this clonotype: This may arise from a read error, as a much more abundant clone is one base away. V gene TRBV29-1 combines with J gene TRBJ2-1, with unresolved D. This CDR3 is built from 17 residues. CDR1 and CDR2 (germline): SQVTM, ANQGSEA. Trimming took 4 bases from V and 0 from J, leaving 19 bases between them. The CDR3: CSVAGPVILGSYNEQFF. The DNA for the CDR3 is TGCAGCGTTGCCGGTCCTGTAATTTTAGGCTCCTACAATGAGCAGTTCTTC.

This clonotype was detected many times. The gene calls are TRBV29-1 and TRBJ1-2; 9 positions match TRBD1. Germline CDR1 and CDR2: SQVTM and ANQGSEA. This CDR3 is 12 amino acids long. After removal of 4 bases from V and 4 bases from J, the junction contained 1 base not matched to a gene. In DNA form, the CDR3 reads TGCAGCGTTGGGGACAGGGCCTATGGCTACACCTTC. The encoded protein is CSVGDRAYGYTF.

V and J are TRBV11-2 and TRBJ2-1, with D unresolved. V dropped 4 bases and J dropped 3 bases, with 10 bases sitting between them. This CDR3 is 14 amino acids long. CDR1 and CDR2 from the germline V gene are SGHAT and FQNNGV. As DNA, the CDR3 is TGTGCCAGCAGCTCGGACCAGATCTACAATGAGCAGTTCTTC. Residues: CASSSDQIYNEQFF.

This clonotype was detected ten times or more. The chain joins TRBV20-1 to TRBJ2-7; TRBD2 matches 10 bases. The CDR3 runs 14 residues. Germline trimming cut 5 bases from V and 3 bases from J; bases unmatched to any gene: 7. CDR1 is DFQATT and CDR2 is SNEGSKA in the germline V gene (reference sequence). CDR3 coding DNA: TGCAGTGCTCCCGGAGGACTAGCGGTCTACGAGCAGTACTTC. Translating it yields CSAPGGLAVYEQYF.

This clonotype was detected a few times. The J gene is TRBJ2-1, the V gene TRBV20-1; TRBD2 agrees at 15 bases. Germline values: CDR1 DFQATT, CDR2 SNEGSKA (reference sequence). Unmatched junction bases numbered 10, after V lost 6 bases and J lost 1 base. This CDR3 has 18 residues. The CDR3 nucleotides are TGCAGTGCCATAGGGACTAGCGGGGGGTCTGGATCCTACAATGAGCAGTTCTTC. Translating it yields CSAIGTSGGSGSYNEQFF.

This clonotype was recorded a few times. The gene calls are TRBV6-1 and TRBJ1-5; 8 bases are shared with TRBD1. Germline loops: CDR1 MNHNS, CDR2 SASEGT. The CDR3 has 15 amino acids. The V and J ends lost 4 bases and 5 bases, in that order; junction bases with no gene match: 7. CDR3 region: CASSGQGLPYQPQHF. CDR3 bases: TGTGCCAGCAGTGGACAGGGGTTACCCTATCAGCCCCAGCATTTT.

The chain links TRBV27 to TRBJ1-6; tentative D call: TRBD1 (5 bases). Germline V gene data show CDR1 as MNHEY and CDR2 as SMNVEV (reference sequence). The V end lost 6 bases, the J end lost 7 bases, and 13 bases lay between the germline ends. CDR3 length: 14 residues. CDR3 in amino acids: CASSPLGANSPLHF. As DNA, the CDR3 is TGTGCCAGCAGCCCTCTCGGGGCGAATTCACCCCTCCACTTT.

This clonotype was detected a few times. The rearrangement joins TRBV12-3 or TRBV12-4 to TRBJ2-3; TRBD2 might be the D (6 bases). V lost 3 bases and J 4 bases, leaving 11 bases between the germline ends. The length of the CDR3 is 14 residues. CDR3 region: CASSFSRGADTQYF. CDR3 nucleotide sequence: TGTGCCAGCAGTTTCTCGCGGGGAGCAGATACGCAGTATTTT.

The chain joins TRBV6-1 to TRBJ2-3, with no clear D. In germline, CDR1 is MNHNS, CDR2 SASEGT. The CDR3 extends over 15 amino acids. V lost 7 bases and J 1 base, leaving 15 bases between the germline ends. The CDR3 sequence: CASITSAPGTDTQYF. CDR3 nucleotides: TGTGCCAGCATAACCTCGGCCCCGGGCACAGATACGCAGTATTTT.

The chain has TRBV25-1 and TRBJ1-3; D is unresolved. V was pared by 2 bases and J by 7 bases, with 15 bases between. Germline V lookup: CDR1 MGHDK, CDR2 SYGVNS. The CDR3 consists of 15 residues. The CDR3 here is CASSERGVIPNTIYF. The CDR3 nucleotides read TGTGCCAGCAGTGAAAGAGGAGTTATTCCGAACACCATATATTTT. The whole variable domain, remainder taken from reference TRBV25-1 and TRBJ1-3, is EADIYQTPRYLVIGTGKKITLECSQTMGHDKMYWYQQDPGMELHLIHYSYGVNSTEKGDLSSESTVSRIRTEHFPLTLESARPSHTSQYLCASSERGVIPNTIYFGEGSWLTVV.

This clonotype was counted between two and nine times. The gene calls are TRBV5-1 and TRBJ2-7; 11 nucleotides match TRBD2. J gave up 7 bases and V 2 bases, and 11 bases lay outside the gene matches. The CDR3 contains 16 residues. Germline V lookup: CDR1 SGHRS, CDR2 YFSETQ. CDR3 in DNA: TGCGCCAGCAGCTTTACTAGCGGGAGTACCTACAATGAGCAGTACTTC. Translated: CASSFTSGSTYNEQYF.

J is TRBJ1-6 and V is TRBV25-1; D is unresolved. The CDR3 consists of 12 residues. Germline loops: CDR1 MGHDK, CDR2 SYGVNS. The V end was cut by 1 base, the J end by 10 bases, with 5 bases between. The CDR3 DNA sequence: TGTGCCAGCAGTGAATTAGGATCACCCCTCCACTTT. Translated: CASSELGSPLHF.